A selection of T cell receptor beta chains follows, all from one sample in a study of shared clonotypes between healthy human individuals. Profiling relied on immunoSEQ multiplex PCR, and the TCRdb table lists in-frame clones only, not all of them. This table holds 2 million to 2.5 million clones, roughly 90% found once. The sample consisted of naive CD4+ T cells from PBMCs. The receptors come from a man aged 18 to 29 in good health. Some clones in this sample may be carry-over from other donors' samples. Both conserved end residues are part of each CDR3. A D gene is named only where the DNA matches it firmly. Expanded clones are given a class, and other clones once, few, many or no size at all.

TRBJ2-1	.	TRBV13	.	CASSLMVGGNEQFF	TGTGCCAGCAGCTTAATGGTAGGGGGAAATGAGCAGTTCTTC
TRBJ2-5	.	TRBV29-1	.	CSVTEGVETQYF	TGCAGCGTTACCGAGGGAGTGGAGACCCAGTACTTC
TRBJ1-1	.	TRBV19	.	CASSKMSPGTEAFF	TGTGCCAGTAGTAAAATGTCCCCGGGGACTGAAGCTTTCTTT
TRBJ2-3	.	TRBV2	.	CASSEILGTDTQYF	TGTGCCAGCAGTGAAATCCTTGGCACAGATACGCAGTATTTT
TRBJ1-2	.	TRBV10-3	.	CAISEDESWSGYTF	TGTGCCATCAGTGAGGACGAGAGTTGGAGTGGCTACACCTTC
TRBJ1-5	.	TRBV28	TRBD1	CASSFRDRGSYSNQPQHF	TGTGCCAGCAGTTTTAGGGACAGGGGGAGCTATAGCAATCAGCCCCAGCATTTT
TRBJ1-1	few	TRBV30	.	CAWSVRGRGTEAFF	TGTGCCTGGAGTGTACGGGGCAGGGGAACTGAAGCTTTCTTT
TRBJ2-7	.	TRBV28	.	CASSLSGSRVHEQYF	TGTGCCAGCAGTTTGTCTGGGAGTCGGGTCCACGAGCAGTACTTC
TRBJ2-5	.	TRBV27	TRBD2	CASSWTSDQETQYF	TGTGCCAGCAGTTGGACTAGCGACCAAGAGACCCAGTACTTC
TRBJ2-1	.	TRBV2	TRBD1	CASSEFGQGGYNEQFF	TGTGCCAGCAGTGAATTCGGACAGGGGGGTTACAATGAGCAGTTCTTC
TRBJ2-7	.	TRBV18	TRBD1	CASSPGQGWGEQYF	TGTGCCAGCTCACCGGGACAGGGTTGGGGCGAGCAGTACTTC
TRBJ2-7	.	TRBV2	.	CASSPQEYEQYF	TGTGCCAGCAGCCCCCAGGAGTACGAGCAGTACTTC
TRBJ2-1	.	TRBV28	TRBD2	CASSRSGSSYNEQFF	TGTGCCAGCAGTAGAAGCGGGAGCTCCTACAATGAGCAGTTCTTC
TRBJ2-7	.	TRBV5-1	TRBD1	CASSPGTGGRYEQYF	TGCGCCAGCAGCCCGGGGACAGGGGGACGCTACGAGCAGTACTTC
TRBJ1-3	.	TRBV28	.	CASSFYFFGNTIYF	TGTGCCAGCAGTTTCTATTTTTTTGGAAACACCATATATTTT
TRBJ2-5	.	TRBV5-5	TRBD2	CASSLGVAGGQETQYF	TGTGCCAGCAGCTTGGGAGTAGCGGGAGGCCAAGAGACCCAGTACTTC
TRBJ2-5	once	TRBV10-3	.	CAISEDTLMQTQYF	TGTGCCATCAGTGAGGATACCCTGATGCAGACCCAGTACTTC
TRBJ2-7	.	TRBV28	.	CASSLLGNEQYF	TGTGCCAGCAGTTTATTAGGGAACGAGCAGTACTTC
TRBJ1-5	.	TRBV27	TRBD1	CASSPYIGQGSNQPQHF	TGTGCCAGCAGTCCTTATATAGGACAGGGAAGCAATCAGCCCCAGCATTTT
TRBJ1-1	few	TRBV14	.	CASSRWSTGEAFF	TGTGCCAGCAGCCGCTGGTCGACAGGTGAAGCTTTCTTT
TRBJ2-1	few	TRBV7-9	TRBD2	CASSLGPGLGYNEQFF	TGTGCCAGCAGCTTAGGACCGGGACTAGGGTACAATGAGCAGTTCTTC
TRBJ2-1	.	TRBV7-3	.	CASSLVPGSSYNEQFF	TGTGCCAGCAGCTTAGTCCCAGGCAGCTCCTACAATGAGCAGTTCTTC